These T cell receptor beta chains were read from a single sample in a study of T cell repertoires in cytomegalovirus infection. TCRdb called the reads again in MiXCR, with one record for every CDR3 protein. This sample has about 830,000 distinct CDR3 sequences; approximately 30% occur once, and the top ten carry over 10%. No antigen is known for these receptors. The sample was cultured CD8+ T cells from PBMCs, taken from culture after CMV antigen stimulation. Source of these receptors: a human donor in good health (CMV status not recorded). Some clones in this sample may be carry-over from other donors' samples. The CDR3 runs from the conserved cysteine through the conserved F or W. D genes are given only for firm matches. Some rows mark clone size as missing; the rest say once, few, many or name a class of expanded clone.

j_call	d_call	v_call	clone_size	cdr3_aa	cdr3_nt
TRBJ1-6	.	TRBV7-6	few	CASSLEGLSPLHF	TGTGCCAGCAGCTTAGAGGGGCTTTCACCCCTCCACTTT
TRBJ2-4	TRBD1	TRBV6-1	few	CASRGDRFYIQYF	TGTGCCAGCAGAGGGGACAGGTTTTACATTCAGTACTTC
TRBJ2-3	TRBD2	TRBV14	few	CASSQDSAATVVAGVFADTQYF	TGTGCCAGCAGCCAAGATTCCGCAGCCACTGTGGTTGCGGGGGTGTTCGCAGATACGCAGTATTTT
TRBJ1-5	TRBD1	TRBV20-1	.	CSAVTGTGARSNQPQHF	TGCAGTGCTGTCACCGGGACAGGGGCGAGGAGCAATCAGCCCCAGCATTTT
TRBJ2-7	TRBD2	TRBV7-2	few	CASSLGVWTSPGNEQYF	TGTGCCAGCAGCTTAGGAGTTTGGACTAGCCCGGGGAACGAGCAGTACTTC
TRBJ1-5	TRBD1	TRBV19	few	CASRIRGTGDNQPQHF	TGTGCCAGTAGGATACGCGGGACAGGGGATAATCAGCCCCAGCATTTT
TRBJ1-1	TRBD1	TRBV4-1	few	CASSQRDREDTEAFF	TGCGCCAGCAGCCAAAGGGACAGGGAGGACACTGAAGCTTTCTTT
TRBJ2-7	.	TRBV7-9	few	CASSFADSNYEQYF	TGTGCCAGCAGCTTTGCAGACAGTAACTACGAGCAGTACTTC
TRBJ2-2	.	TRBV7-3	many	CASSLILNTGELFF	TGTGCCAGCAGCTTAATACTGAACACCGGGGAGCTGTTTTTT
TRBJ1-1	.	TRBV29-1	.	CSVEDLLLGIEAFF	TGCAGCGTTGAAGATCTTCTTTTGGGGATTGAAGCTTTCTTT
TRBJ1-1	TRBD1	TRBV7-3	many	CASSITGRGPYTEAFF	TGTGCCAGCAGCATCACTGGGAGGGGGCCCTACACTGAAGCTTTCTTT
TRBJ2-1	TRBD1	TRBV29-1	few	CSVEYVRDRGPYNEQFF	TGCAGCGTTGAATACGTTAGAGACAGGGGGCCCTACAATGAGCAGTTCTTC
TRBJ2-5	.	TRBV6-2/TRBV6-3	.	CTSGAGGYIETQYF	TGTACCAGCGGTGCCGGGGGTTATATCGAGACCCAGTACTTC
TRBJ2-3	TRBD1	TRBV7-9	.	CASSFGQESTDTQYF	TGTGCCAGCAGCTTTGGACAGGAAAGCACAGATACGCAGTATTTT
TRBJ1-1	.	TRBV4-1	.	CASSQVVGNTEAFF	TGCGCCAGCAGCCAAGTTGTGGGCAACACTGAAGCTTTCTTT
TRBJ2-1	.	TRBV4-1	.	CASSHAGNEQFF	TGCGCCAGCAGCCACGCAGGCAATGAGCAGTTCTTC
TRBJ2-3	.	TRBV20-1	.	CSARDIQGKDTQYF	TGCAGTGCTAGAGATATTCAGGGGAAAGATACGCAGTATTTT
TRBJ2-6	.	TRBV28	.	CASISGGTNSGANVLTF	TGTGCCAGCATCTCTGGGGGAACCAACTCTGGGGCCAACGTCCTGACTTTC
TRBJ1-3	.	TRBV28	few	CASRILGYSGNTIYF	TGTGCCAGCAGAATTTTGGGGTACTCTGGAAACACCATATATTTT